The clone carrying this T cell receptor (beta chain) was counted a few times. What it binds is not known. V lost 2 bases to trimming and J lost 7 bases; unmatched junction nucleotides: 11. The CDR3 is made up of 16 amino acids. CDR1 and CDR2 (germline): SGHDT, YYEEEE. The data derive from a study of blood T cells in healthy people across ages. Each sample had at least 6.5 million PBMCs isolated. For the second PCR, which ran for about 6 to 12 cycles, a sample-barcoded 5' primer and a J-beta primer mix were used. TCRdb itself ran the 5' RACE reads through MiXCR, one entry per CDR3 protein. The table lists about 780,000 distinct CDR3 sequences, about half of them singletons. Findings of the study overall: It was held that diversity estimates obtained from one million T cells represented underestimates. Higher diversity, along with more naive CD4+ cells, distinguished long-lived donors from aged donors.

Sequenced input: blood. This chain connects TRBV5-6 to TRBJ2-1; 8 bases map to TRBD2. The TCR comes from a man older than 75 in good health. CDR3 in amino acids: CASSFVDGRAGNEQFF. The CDR3 DNA follows: TGTGCCAGCAGCTTTGTAGACGGGAGGGCCGGGAATGAGCAGTTCTTC.